The following is a T cell receptor beta chain sequence with its context. Germline V gives CDR1 MGHDK, CDR2 SYGVNS. There are 17 residues in the CDR3. V shed 3 bases and J 2 bases; nucleotides not matched to a gene: 7. This entry comes from a study of T cell changes during pregnancy in multiple sclerosis. Using immunoSEQ multiplex PCR, the repertoire was profiled, and TCRdb retains in-frame clones only, with some absent. The repertoire holds 45,000 to 55,000 clones, around 90% seen once, with under 2% in the top ten. This rearrangement joins TRBV25-1 to TRBJ2-2; 9 bases agree with TRBD1. This material consisted of peripheral blood, taken in the first trimester of pregnancy. The receptor's source is a female donor with multiple sclerosis, enrolled in a pregnancy study. In DNA, the CDR3 is TGTGCCAGCAGTGACAATCCGGACAGGGGAAACACCGGGGAGCTGTTTTTT. It yields the protein CASSDNPDRGNTGELFF.